Detailed here is one TCR beta chain. Germline V gene sequence: CDR1 LGHDT, CDR2 YNNKEL (reference sequence). V shed 1 base and J 5 bases; nucleotides not matched to a gene: 10. This CDR3 region has 17 residues. This record belongs to a study of blood T cell repertoires in COVID-19. Sequencing was performed with immunoSEQ multiplex PCR; in TCRdb, only in-frame clones are kept and a portion is missing. The sample includes roughly 140,000 clones, roughly three quarters seen only once; the top ten take under 10%. The chain links TRBV3-1 (or the pseudogene TRBV3-2) to TRBJ2-1; 8 bases align to TRBD2. The sequenced sample consisted of peripheral blood. This clonotype was sampled from a man aged 50 to 60 with active or convalescent COVID-19. The chain's CDR3 is CASSQVIGTRSNNEQFF. The CDR3 region has the DNA TGTGCCAGCAGCCAAGTAATTGGGACTAGAAGCAACAATGAGCAGTTCTTC.